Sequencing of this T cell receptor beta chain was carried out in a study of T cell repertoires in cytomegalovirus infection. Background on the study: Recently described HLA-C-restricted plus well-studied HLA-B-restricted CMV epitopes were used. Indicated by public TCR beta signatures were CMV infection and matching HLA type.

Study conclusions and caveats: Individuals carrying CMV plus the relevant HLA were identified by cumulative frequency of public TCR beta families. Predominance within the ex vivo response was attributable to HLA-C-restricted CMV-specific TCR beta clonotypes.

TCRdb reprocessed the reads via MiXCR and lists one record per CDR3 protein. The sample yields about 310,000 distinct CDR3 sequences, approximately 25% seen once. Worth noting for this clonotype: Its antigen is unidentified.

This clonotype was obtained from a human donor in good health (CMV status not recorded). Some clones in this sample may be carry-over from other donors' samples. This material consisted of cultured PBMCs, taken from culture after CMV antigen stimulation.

Here the CDR3 reads CASSSIRRADTQYF. The CDR3 coding sequence is TGTGCCAGCAGCTCTATTCGACGGGCAGATACGCAGTATTTT. J is TRBJ2-3 and V is TRBV11-2, with D hard to call. Trimming took off 4 bases at V and 4 bases at J, with 12 bases between the two ends. The CDR3 is made up of 14 amino acids. Germline assignment: CDR1 SGHAT and CDR2 FQNNGV.